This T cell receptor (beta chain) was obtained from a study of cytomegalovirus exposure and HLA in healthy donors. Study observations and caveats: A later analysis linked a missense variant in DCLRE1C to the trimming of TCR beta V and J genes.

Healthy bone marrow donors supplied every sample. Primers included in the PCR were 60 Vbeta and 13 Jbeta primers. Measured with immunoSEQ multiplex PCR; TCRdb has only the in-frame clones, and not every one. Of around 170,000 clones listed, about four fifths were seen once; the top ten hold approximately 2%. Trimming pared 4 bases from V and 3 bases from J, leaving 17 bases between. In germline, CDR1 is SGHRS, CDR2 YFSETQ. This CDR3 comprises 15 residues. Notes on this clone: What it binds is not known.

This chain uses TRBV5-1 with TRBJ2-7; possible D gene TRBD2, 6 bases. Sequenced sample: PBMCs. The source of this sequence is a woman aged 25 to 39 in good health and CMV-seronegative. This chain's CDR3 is CASSRTTGTHYEQYF. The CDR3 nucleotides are TGCGCCAGCAGCCGAACGACCGGGACTCACTACGAGCAGTACTTC.